The source of this T cell receptor beta chain is a study of cytomegalovirus exposure and HLA in healthy donors. Trimming removed 4 bases at V and 3 bases at J, with 15 bases between. This CDR3 has 15 amino acids. Germline V gives CDR1 SGHTA, CDR2 FQGNSA. Study-level results: According to a subsequent analysis, TCR clusters identified in the first cohort showed a tendency to co-occur across the approximately 130 validation repertoires. The authors listed roughly 150 TCR beta chains as cytomegalovirus-associated.

Profiling relied on immunoSEQ multiplex PCR, and the TCRdb table lists in-frame clones only, not all of them. The table has 130,000 to 150,000 clones, 84% seen once. The donors were part of the validation cohort, which consisted of about 130 subjects and was separate from the first cohort of 600 to 850 subjects. A remark on this clone: The antigen is undetermined.

The receptor was isolated from a woman in her 30s in good health and CMV-seronegative. V is TRBV7-2 and J is TRBJ1-2; a weak D match, TRBD1 (6 bases). Sample: PBMCs. Written as DNA, the CDR3 is TGTGCCAGCAGCTACCGAGGGGGGGGGTACTATGGCTACACCTTC. This codes for CASSYRGGGYYGYTF.